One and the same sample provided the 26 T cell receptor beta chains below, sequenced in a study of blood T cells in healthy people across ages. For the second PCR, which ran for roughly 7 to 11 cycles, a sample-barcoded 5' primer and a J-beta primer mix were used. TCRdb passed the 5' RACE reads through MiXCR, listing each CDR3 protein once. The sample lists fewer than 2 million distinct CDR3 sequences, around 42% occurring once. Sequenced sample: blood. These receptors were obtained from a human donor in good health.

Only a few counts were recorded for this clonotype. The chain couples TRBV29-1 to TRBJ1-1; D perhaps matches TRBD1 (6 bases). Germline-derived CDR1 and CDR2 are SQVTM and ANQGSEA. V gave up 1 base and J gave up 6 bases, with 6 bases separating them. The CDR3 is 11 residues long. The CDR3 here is CSVEAGAEAFF. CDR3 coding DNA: TGCAGCGTTGAAGCAGGGGCTGAAGCTTTCTTT. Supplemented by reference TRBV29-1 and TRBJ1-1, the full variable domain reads SAVISQKPSRDICQRGTSLTIQCQVDSQVTMMFWYRQQPGQSLTLIATANQGSEATYESGFVIDKFPISRPNLTFSTLTVSNMSPEDSSIYLCSVEAGAEAFFGQGTRLTVV.

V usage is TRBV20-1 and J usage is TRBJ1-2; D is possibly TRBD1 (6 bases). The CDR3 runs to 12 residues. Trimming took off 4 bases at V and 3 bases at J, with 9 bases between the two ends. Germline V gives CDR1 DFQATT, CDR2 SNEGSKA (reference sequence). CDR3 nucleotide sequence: TGCAGTGCTACGGACAGTCACTATGGCTACACCTTC. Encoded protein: CSATDSHYGYTF.

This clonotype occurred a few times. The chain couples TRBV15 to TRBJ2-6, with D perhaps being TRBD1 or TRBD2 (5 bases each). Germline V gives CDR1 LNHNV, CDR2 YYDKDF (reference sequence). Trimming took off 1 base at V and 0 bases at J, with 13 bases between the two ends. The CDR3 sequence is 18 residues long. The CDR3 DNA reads TGTGCCACCAGCAGAGGAGGGACCCATAGCTCTGGGGCCAACGTCCTGACTTTC. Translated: CATSRGGTHSSGANVLTF.

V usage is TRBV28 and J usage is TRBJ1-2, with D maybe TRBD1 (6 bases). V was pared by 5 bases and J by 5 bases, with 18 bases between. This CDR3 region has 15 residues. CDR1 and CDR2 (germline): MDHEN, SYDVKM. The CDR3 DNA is TGTGCCAGCAGTCTTGGCTCGGGACACCCTTATGGCTACACCTTC. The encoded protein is CASSLGSGHPYGYTF.

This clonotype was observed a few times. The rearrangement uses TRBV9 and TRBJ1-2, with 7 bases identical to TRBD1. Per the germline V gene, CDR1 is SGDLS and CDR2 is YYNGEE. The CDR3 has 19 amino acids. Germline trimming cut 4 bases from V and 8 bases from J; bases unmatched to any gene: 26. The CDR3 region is CASSPRPDRAWGDGVGYTF. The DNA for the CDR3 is TGTGCCAGCAGCCCCCGCCCCGACAGGGCCTGGGGTGATGGGGTAGGCTACACCTTC.

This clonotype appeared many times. The CDR3 is CASSLTSGGSSYNEQFF. In DNA form, the CDR3 reads TGTGCCAGCAGCTTGACTAGCGGGGGTTCCTCCTACAATGAGCAGTTCTTC. The chain is built from TRBV7-3 and TRBJ2-1; 12 bases align to TRBD2. CDR3 size: 17 residues. With 3 bases clipped from V and 0 bases from J, the junction kept 3 bases outside the gene matches. Germline CDR1 SGHTA, CDR2 FQGTGA.

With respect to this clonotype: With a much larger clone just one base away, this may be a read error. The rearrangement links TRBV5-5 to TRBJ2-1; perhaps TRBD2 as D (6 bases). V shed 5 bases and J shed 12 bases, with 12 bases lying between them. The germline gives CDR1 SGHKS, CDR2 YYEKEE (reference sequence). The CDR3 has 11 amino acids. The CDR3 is CASRGAGRQFF. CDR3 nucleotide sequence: TGTGCCAGCAGAGGCGCCGGGAGGCAGTTCTTC.

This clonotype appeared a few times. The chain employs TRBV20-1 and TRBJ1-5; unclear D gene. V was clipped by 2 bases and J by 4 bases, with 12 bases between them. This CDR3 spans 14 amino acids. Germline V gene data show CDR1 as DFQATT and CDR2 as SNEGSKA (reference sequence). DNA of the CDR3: TGCAGTGCTAGACCACCCCTGGGGAATCAGCCCCAGCATTTT. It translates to CSARPPLGNQPQHF.

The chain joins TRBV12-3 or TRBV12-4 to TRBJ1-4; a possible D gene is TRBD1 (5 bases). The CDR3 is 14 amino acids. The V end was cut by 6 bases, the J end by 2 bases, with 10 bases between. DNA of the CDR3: TGTGCCAGCAGCCCAGGGTCGACTAATGAAAAACTGTTTTTT. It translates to CASSPGSTNEKLFF.

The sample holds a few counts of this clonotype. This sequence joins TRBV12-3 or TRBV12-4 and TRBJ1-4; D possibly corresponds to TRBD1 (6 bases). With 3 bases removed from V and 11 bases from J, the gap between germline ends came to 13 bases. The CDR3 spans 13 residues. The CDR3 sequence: CASSFQRQAKLFF. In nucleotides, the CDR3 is TGTGCCAGCAGTTTCCAGAGACAGGCGAAACTGTTTTTT.

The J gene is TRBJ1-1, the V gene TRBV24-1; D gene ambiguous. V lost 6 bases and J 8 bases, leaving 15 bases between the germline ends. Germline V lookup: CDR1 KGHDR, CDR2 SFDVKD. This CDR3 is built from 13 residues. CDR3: CATSLPGSSEAFF. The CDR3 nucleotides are TGTGCCACCAGTTTACCGGGAAGTTCGGAAGCTTTCTTT.

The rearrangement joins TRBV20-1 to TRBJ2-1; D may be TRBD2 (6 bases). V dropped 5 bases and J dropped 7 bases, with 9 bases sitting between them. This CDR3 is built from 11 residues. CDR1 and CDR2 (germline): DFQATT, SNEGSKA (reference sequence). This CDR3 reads CSARGLNEQFF. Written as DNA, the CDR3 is TGCAGTGCTCGGGGACTGAATGAGCAGTTCTTC.

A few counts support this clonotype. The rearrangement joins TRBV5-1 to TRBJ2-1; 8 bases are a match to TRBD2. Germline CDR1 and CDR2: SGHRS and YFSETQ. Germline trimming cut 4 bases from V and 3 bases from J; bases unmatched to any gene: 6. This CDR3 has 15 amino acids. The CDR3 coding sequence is TGCGCCAGCAGCCTTAGCGGGGATGGCTACAATGAGCAGTTCTTC. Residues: CASSLSGDGYNEQFF.

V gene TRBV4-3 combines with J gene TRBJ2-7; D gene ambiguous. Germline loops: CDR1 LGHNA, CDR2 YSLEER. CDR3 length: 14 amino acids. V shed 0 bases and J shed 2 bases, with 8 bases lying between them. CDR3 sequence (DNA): TGCGCCAGCAGCCAAGAGGCAGCAGCCTACGAGCAGTACTTC. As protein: CASSQEAAAYEQYF.

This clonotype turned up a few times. The CDR3 sequence: CASSRMAEAFF. The CDR3 DNA sequence: TGTGCCAGCAGCCGTATGGCTGAAGCTTTCTTT. The chain employs TRBV25-1 and TRBJ1-1; D is uncertain. V lost 6 bases and J 6 bases, leaving 8 bases between the germline ends. CDR1 and CDR2 from the germline V gene are MGHDK and SYGVNS. The CDR3 loop spans 11 amino acids.

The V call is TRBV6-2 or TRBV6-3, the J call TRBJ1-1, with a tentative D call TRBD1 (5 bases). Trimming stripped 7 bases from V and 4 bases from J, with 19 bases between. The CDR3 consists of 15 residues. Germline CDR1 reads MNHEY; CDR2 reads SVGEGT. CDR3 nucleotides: TGTGCCAGCACCTCCAGGCGGGGTAGGGGCACTGAAGCTTTCTTT. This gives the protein CASTSRRGRGTEAFF.

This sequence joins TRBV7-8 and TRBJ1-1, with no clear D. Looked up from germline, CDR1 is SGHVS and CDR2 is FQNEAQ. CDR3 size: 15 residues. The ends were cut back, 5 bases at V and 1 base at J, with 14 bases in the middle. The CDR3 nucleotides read TGTGCCAGCAGCCTACGAGGGCCTTCGAACACTGAAGCTTTCTTT. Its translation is CASSLRGPSNTEAFF.

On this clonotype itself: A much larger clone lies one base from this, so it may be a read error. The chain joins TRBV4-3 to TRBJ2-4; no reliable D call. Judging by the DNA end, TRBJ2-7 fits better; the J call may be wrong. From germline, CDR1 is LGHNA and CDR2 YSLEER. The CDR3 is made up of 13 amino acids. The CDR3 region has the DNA TGCGCCAGCAGCCAAAATCTGACCCCCGAGCAGTACTTC. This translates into CASSQNLTPEQYF.

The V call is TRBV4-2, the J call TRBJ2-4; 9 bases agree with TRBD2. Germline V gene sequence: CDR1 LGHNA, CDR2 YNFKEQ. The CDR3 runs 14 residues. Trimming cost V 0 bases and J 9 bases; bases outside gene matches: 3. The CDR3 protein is CASSQEGLASIQYF. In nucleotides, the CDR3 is TGTGCCAGCAGCCAAGAGGGACTAGCAAGCATTCAGTACTTC.

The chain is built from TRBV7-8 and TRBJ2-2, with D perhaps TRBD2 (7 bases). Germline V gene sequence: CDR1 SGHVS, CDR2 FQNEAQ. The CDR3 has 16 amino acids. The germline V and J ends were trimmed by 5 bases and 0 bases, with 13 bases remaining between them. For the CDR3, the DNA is TGTGCCAGCAGCCAGAACGGGGGGCCGAACACCGGGGAGCTGTTTTTT. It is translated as CASSQNGGPNTGELFF.

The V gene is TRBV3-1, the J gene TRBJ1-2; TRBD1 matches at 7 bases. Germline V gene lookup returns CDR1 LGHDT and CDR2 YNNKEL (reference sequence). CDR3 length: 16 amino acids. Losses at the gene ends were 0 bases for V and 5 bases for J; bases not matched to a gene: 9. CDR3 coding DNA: TGTGCCAGCAGCCAAGAATCACAGGGGTCGGAGTATGGCTACACCTTC. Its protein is CASSQESQGSEYGYTF.

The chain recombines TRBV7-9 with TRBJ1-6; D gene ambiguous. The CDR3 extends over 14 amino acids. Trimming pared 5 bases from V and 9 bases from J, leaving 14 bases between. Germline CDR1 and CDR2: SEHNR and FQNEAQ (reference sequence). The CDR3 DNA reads TGTGCCAGCAGCAAGGACCGGGGTATTTCACCCCTCCACTTT. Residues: CASSKDRGISPLHF.

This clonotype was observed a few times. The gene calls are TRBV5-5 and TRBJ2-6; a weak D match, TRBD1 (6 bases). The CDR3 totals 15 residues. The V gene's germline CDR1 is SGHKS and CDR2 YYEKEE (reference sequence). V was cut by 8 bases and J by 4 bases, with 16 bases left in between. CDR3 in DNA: TGTGCCAGTACGACAGGTTATTCCGGGGCCAACGTCCTGACTTTC. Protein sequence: CASTTGYSGANVLTF.

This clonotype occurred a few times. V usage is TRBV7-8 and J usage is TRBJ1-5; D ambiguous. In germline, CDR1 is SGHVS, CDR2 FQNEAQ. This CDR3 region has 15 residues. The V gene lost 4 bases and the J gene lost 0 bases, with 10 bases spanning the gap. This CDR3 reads CASSSRSTSNQPQHF. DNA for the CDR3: TGTGCCAGCAGCTCAAGGAGCACTAGCAATCAGCCCCAGCATTTT.

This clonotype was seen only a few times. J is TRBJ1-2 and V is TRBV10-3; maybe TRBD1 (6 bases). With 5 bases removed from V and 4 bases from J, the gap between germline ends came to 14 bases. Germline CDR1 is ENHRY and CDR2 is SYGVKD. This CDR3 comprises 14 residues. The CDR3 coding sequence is TGTGCCATCAGTAAAGAGCGGGACACCTATGGCTACACCTTC. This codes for CAISKERDTYGYTF.

CDR3 region: CASTPLLAGYTDTQYF. The CDR3 bases are TGTGCCAGCACCCCACTACTAGCGGGGTACACAGATACGCAGTATTTT. The rearrangement links TRBV5-5 to TRBJ2-3; 10 nucleotides align to TRBD2. The CDR3 contains 16 residues. Germline CDR1 is SGHKS and CDR2 is YYEKEE (reference sequence). J gave up 2 bases and V 6 bases, and 9 bases lay outside the gene matches.